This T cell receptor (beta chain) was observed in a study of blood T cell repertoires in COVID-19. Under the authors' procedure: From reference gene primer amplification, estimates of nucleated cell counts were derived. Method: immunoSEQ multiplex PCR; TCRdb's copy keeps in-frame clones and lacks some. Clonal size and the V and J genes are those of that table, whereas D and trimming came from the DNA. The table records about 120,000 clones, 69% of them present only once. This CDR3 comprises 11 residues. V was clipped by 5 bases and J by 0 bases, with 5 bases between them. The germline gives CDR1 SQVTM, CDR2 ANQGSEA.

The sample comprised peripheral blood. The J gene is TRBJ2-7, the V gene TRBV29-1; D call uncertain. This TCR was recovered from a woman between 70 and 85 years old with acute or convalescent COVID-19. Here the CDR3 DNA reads TGCAGCGTTTCAGTCTCCTACGAGCAGTACTTC. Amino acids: CSVSVSYEQYF.